The 20 T cell receptor beta chains below come from one sample, sequenced in a study of a mutant IDH1 vaccine in newly diagnosed glioma (dated by TCRdb to about 2021). The time point label here, explained by the study, means: week 35, safety follow-up. A 20-mer mutant IDH1 peptide at 300 micrograms in Montanide made up each vaccine dose, which was injected subcutaneously together with topical imiquimod. No cognate antigen is known for these TCRs. The library came from the immunoSEQ multiplex PCR assay. This immuneACCESS table, as held by TCRdb, lists in-frame sequences with V and J called but not all clones. Of the missing ones, under half trace to an unresolved V gene in checked studies; the others have no known cause. Across this sample there are 35,000 to 50,000 clones, with 85% to 95% seen only once. The ten most abundant clones make up less than 2.5% of the sample. Sequences were derived from PBMCs, sampled from a glioma patient whose treatment included an IDH1 peptide vaccine. The receptor source for this set is a man aged 45 to 65 with glioma.

The chain recombines TRBV18 with TRBJ1-1; D might be TRBD1 (6 bases). Germline loops: CDR1 KGHSH, CDR2 LQKENI. The germline V and J ends were trimmed by 8 bases and 1 base, with 14 bases remaining between them. The CDR3 sequence is 14 residues long. The CDR3 loop is CASSKGEGNTEAFF. DNA for the CDR3: TGTGCCAGCAGTAAGGGGGAGGGGAACACTGAAGCTTTCTTT.

V usage is TRBV9 and J usage is TRBJ2-7; 9 bases line up with TRBD1. The CDR3 length is 15 residues. CDR1 SGDLS and CDR2 YYNGEE come from the germline V gene. Germline trimming cut 0 bases from V and 4 bases from J; bases unmatched to any gene: 5. The CDR3 DNA is TGTGCCAGCAGCGTAGCCGGGACAGGGTTTTACGAGCAGTACTTC. Amino acid sequence: CASSVAGTGFYEQYF.

This clone was detected once. CDR3 sequence: CATRDASGADTQYF. CDR3 coding DNA: TGTGCCACCCGCGACGCTAGCGGGGCAGATACGCAGTATTTT. This rearrangement joins TRBV19 to TRBJ2-3, with 9 positions matching TRBD2. Germline CDR1 is LNHDA and CDR2 is SQIVND (reference sequence). V shed 10 bases, J shed 4 bases, and the junction held 9 bases outside the gene matches. CDR3 size: 14 residues.

The chain joins TRBV4-1 to TRBJ2-7; 7 nucleotides line up with TRBD2. This CDR3 region has 14 residues. The V and J ends lost 4 bases and 2 bases, in that order; junction bases with no gene match: 5. Germline-derived CDR1 and CDR2 are MGHRA and YSYEKL. CDR3: CASSRWGGAYEQYF. For the CDR3, the DNA is TGCGCCAGCAGCCGGTGGGGGGGGGCCTACGAGCAGTACTTC.

The chain joins TRBV28 to TRBJ2-7; TRBD1 might be the D (6 bases). CDR1 and CDR2 (germline): MDHEN, SYDVKM. The CDR3 is 12 residues long. V was clipped by 6 bases and J by 3 bases, with 9 bases between them. The CDR3 bases are TGTGCCAGCAGGGCAGGGGACTACGAGCAGTACTTC. Amino acids: CASRAGDYEQYF.

The chain employs TRBV5-1 and TRBJ1-1; 7 nucleotides agree with TRBD1. CDR1 is SGHRS and CDR2 is YFSETQ in the germline V gene. V shed 4 bases, J shed 3 bases, and the junction held 6 bases outside the gene matches. The CDR3 loop spans 14 amino acids. The CDR3 region has the DNA TGCGCCAGCAGCGGCCGGGACAGATACACTGAAGCTTTCTTT. Protein: CASSGRDRYTEAFF.

This clone came up once. The chain recombines TRBV5-1 with TRBJ2-7; 9 bases are shared with TRBD1. CDR3 size: 14 residues. Germline trimming cut 3 bases from V and 4 bases from J; bases unmatched to any gene: 5. Per germline, CDR1 SGHRS and CDR2 YFSETQ. CDR3 residues: CASSWSGQGYEQYF. DNA of the CDR3: TGCGCCAGCAGCTGGAGCGGACAGGGGTACGAGCAGTACTTC.

The J gene is TRBJ2-4, the V gene TRBV30; D gene unclear. Trimming removed 3 bases at V and 0 bases at J, with 9 bases between. This CDR3 spans 14 amino acids. Germline CDR1 is GTSNPN and CDR2 is SVGIG (reference sequence). The CDR3 nucleotides read TGTGCCTGGAGGCCTCGGATAGCCAAAAACATTCAGTACTTC. Translated: CAWRPRIAKNIQYF.

CDR3 DNA: TGTGCCAGCAGCTTAGCTGCAGCTAGACCCGCCGCCTACGAGCAGTACTTC. Residues: CASSLAAARPAAYEQYF. The gene calls are TRBV7-6 and TRBJ2-7; unclear D gene. Per germline, CDR1 SGHVS and CDR2 FNYEAQ. The CDR3 has 17 residues. The V gene lost 0 bases and the J gene lost 2 bases, with 17 bases spanning the gap.

This chain uses TRBV9 with TRBJ2-3; a possible D gene is TRBD2 (6 bases). Per the germline V gene, CDR1 is SGDLS and CDR2 is YYNGEE. V lost 0 bases and J lost 1, with 9 bases in between. The CDR3 extends over 15 amino acids. CDR3 residues: CASSVGWGGTDTQYF. The CDR3 bases are TGTGCCAGCAGCGTAGGGTGGGGGGGCACAGATACGCAGTATTTT.

The chain uses TRBV6-7 and TRBJ2-7; 8 bases agree with TRBD1. TRBV6-7 has ORF status, its function being uncertain. The CDR3 runs 16 residues. V lost 0 bases, J lost 2 bases, and 6 bases stayed unmatched. DNA of the CDR3: TGTGCCAGCAGTTACTCAGAGACAGGGGCCACCTACGAGCAGTACTTC. Translation gives CASSYSETGATYEQYF.

V and J are TRBV30 and TRBJ2-3, with 7 bases aligning to TRBD1. From germline, CDR1 is GTSNPN and CDR2 SVGIG (reference sequence). V trimming: 3 bases; J trimming: 5 bases; junction bases outside the gene matches: 2. CDR3 length: 12 amino acids. Written as DNA, the CDR3 is TGTGCCTGGAGGACAGGGATAGATACGCAGTATTTT. It specifies CAWRTGIDTQYF.

The count of this clone is one. The rearrangement joins TRBV5-1 to TRBJ2-1; D is unclear. This CDR3 spans 13 amino acids. Germline V gene sequence: CDR1 SGHRS, CDR2 YFSETQ. The germline V and J ends were trimmed by 4 bases and 4 bases, with 9 bases remaining between them. The CDR3 nucleotides read TGCGCCAGCAGCCAGGACGTGTACAATGAGCAGTTCTTC. Translation: CASSQDVYNEQFF.

The rearrangement uses TRBV27 and TRBJ2-6; possibly TRBD1 for D (6 bases). CDR1 MNHEY and CDR2 SMNVEV come from the germline V gene (reference sequence). V lost 3 bases, J lost 0 bases, and 9 bases lay in between. This CDR3 has 16 amino acids. The CDR3 spells CASSFAGASGANVLTF. DNA of the CDR3: TGTGCCAGCAGTTTTGCAGGGGCCTCTGGGGCCAACGTCCTGACTTTC. Looking up the rest from reference TRBV27 and TRBJ2-6 gives the full variable domain: EAQVTQNPRYLITVTGKKLTVTCSQNMNHEYMSWYRQDPGLGLRQIYYSMNVEVTDKGDVPEGYKVSRKEKRNFPLILESPSPNQTSLYFCASSFAGASGANVLTFGAGSRLTVL.

This chain links TRBV9 with TRBJ2-1, with 10 bases identical to TRBD1. The CDR3 sequence is 19 residues long. V shed 5 bases and J 0 bases; nucleotides not matched to a gene: 14. Germline assignment: CDR1 SGDLS and CDR2 YYNGEE. CDR3 coding DNA: TGTGCCAGCAGTTACGGACAGGGGGTTTCTACAAACTCCTACAATGAGCAGTTCTTC. As protein: CASSYGQGVSTNSYNEQFF.

The V gene is TRBV5-1, the J gene TRBJ1-3; 7 bases fit TRBD1. Trimming at V came to 0 bases and at J to 4 bases, leaving 7 bases not matched to a gene. Germline lookup yields CDR1 SGHRS and CDR2 YFSETQ. The length of the CDR3 is 16 residues. The chain's CDR3 is CASSLDIGGSGNTIYF. Here the CDR3 DNA reads TGCGCCAGCAGCTTGGATATAGGGGGCTCAGGAAACACCATATATTTT.

The rearrangement joins TRBV7-6 to TRBJ1-3, with TRBD1 matching 7 bases. Unmatched junction bases numbered 11, after V lost 5 bases and J lost 4 bases. This CDR3 spans 16 amino acids. Germline V CDR1 and CDR2: SGHVS, FNYEAQ. The CDR3 here is CASSPGGAGAGNTIYF. The CDR3 nucleotides read TGTGCCAGCAGCCCAGGGGGAGCAGGGGCCGGAAACACCATATATTTT. Based on the CDR3 plus reference TRBV7-6 and TRBJ1-3, the full variable domain is GAGVSQSPRYKVTKRGQDVALRCDPISGHVSLYWYRQALGQGPEFLTYFNYEAQQDKSGLPNDRFSAERPEGSISTLTIQRTEQRDSAMYRCASSPGGAGAGNTIYFGEGSWLTVV.

The J gene is TRBJ2-5, the V gene TRBV9; 9 positions agree with TRBD2. The germline CDR1 and CDR2 sequences are SGDLS and YYNGEE. The CDR3 runs 17 residues. Unmatched junction bases numbered 7, after V lost 0 bases and J lost 1 base. The CDR3 sequence: CASSVGGAGGIQETQYF. Here the CDR3 DNA reads TGTGCCAGCAGCGTAGGGGGAGCGGGGGGCATCCAAGAGACCCAGTACTTC.

This clone came up once. The rearrangement joins TRBV18 to TRBJ1-1, with 9 bases identical to TRBD1. CDR3 length: 19 residues. Trimming took 0 bases from V and 0 from J; bases not matched to a gene: 11. The germline gives CDR1 KGHSH, CDR2 LQKENI. The CDR3 reads CASSPPKSGTGRMNTEAFF. In DNA form, the CDR3 reads TGTGCCAGCTCACCACCGAAGAGCGGGACAGGGAGGATGAACACTGAAGCTTTCTTT.

CDR3 in amino acids: CASSMEAARTNTQYF. CDR3 bases: TGTGCCAGTAGTATGGAAGCGGCTCGAACGAATACGCAGTATTTT. The genes are TRBV19 and TRBJ2-3; D perhaps matches TRBD2 (5 bases). V gave up 3 bases and J gave up 7 bases, with 17 bases separating them. Germline CDR1 reads LNHDA; CDR2 reads SQIVND (reference sequence). This CDR3 has 15 residues.